One T cell receptor beta chain is described in this entry. The entry originates in a study of blood T cell repertoires in COVID-19. Study-level information: Acute and convalescent COVID-19 specimens originated in the United States, Italy and Spain.

In the source study's methods: Reference gene primer amplification yielded estimated nucleated cell counts. Using immunoSEQ multiplex PCR, the repertoire was profiled, and TCRdb retains in-frame clones only, with some absent. The V and J calls and the clone size are those of that table, but D and trimming were determined from the DNA. The data show under 200,000 clones, with roughly 84% seen just once and under 6.5% held by the top ten. Patients in Seattle were enrolled during active infection, then followed longitudinally. This CDR3 spans 15 amino acids. Per the germline V gene, CDR1 is GTSNPN and CDR2 is SVGIG (reference sequence). Trimming took 2 bases from V and 0 from J, leaving 11 bases between them.

This TCR was recovered from a woman between 45 and 60 years old with COVID-19, enrolled during active disease. Sequenced: peripheral blood. V usage is TRBV30 and J usage is TRBJ1-3; D may be TRBD1 (5 bases). CDR3 bases: TGTGCCTGGAGTCCCAGTGGGGCCTCTGGAAACACCATATATTTT. Protein: CAWSPSGASGNTIYF.